Shown below are 14 T cell receptor beta chains from a single sample sequenced in a study of shared clonotypes between healthy human individuals. Method: immunoSEQ multiplex PCR; TCRdb's copy keeps in-frame clones and lacks some. The sample has roughly 1.4 million clones, approximately 98.5% seen once. The material sequenced was naive CD4+ T cells sorted from blood. Subset noted: CD45RA+ positively selected. Source of these receptors: a man aged 25 to 40 in good health.

This clone was detected once. V usage is TRBV15 and J usage is TRBJ2-5, with no clear D. In germline, CDR1 is LNHNV, CDR2 YYDKDF (reference sequence). V was pared by 3 bases and J by 5 bases, with 7 bases between. The CDR3 runs 12 residues. In DNA, the CDR3 is TGTGCCACCAGCAGTGTAGGGGAGACCCAGTACTTC. This encodes CATSSVGETQYF.

This chain's CDR3 is CASSLRGGILETQYF. The DNA of the CDR3 is TGTGCCAGCAGCTTGAGAGGGGGCATTTTAGAGACCCAGTACTTC. The chain combines TRBV5-5 with TRBJ2-5; 7 positions match TRBD1. The CDR3 spans 15 residues. Per the germline V gene, CDR1 is SGHKS and CDR2 is YYEKEE (reference sequence). The V segment lost 1 base and the J segment 4 bases; nucleotides outside the gene matches: 7. Complete variable domain (other parts from reference TRBV5-5 and TRBJ2-5): DAGVTQSPTHLIKTRGQQVTLRCSPISGHKSVSWYQQVLGQGPQFIFQYYEKEERGRGNFPDRFSARQFPNYSSELNVNALLLGDSALYLCASSLRGGILETQYFGPGTRLLVL.

The chain is built from TRBV7-6 and TRBJ2-1; 8 nucleotides agree with TRBD2. Losses at the gene ends were 5 bases for V and 1 base for J; bases not matched to a gene: 7. Germline-derived CDR1 and CDR2 are SGHVS and FNYEAQ. The CDR3 consists of 16 residues. The chain's CDR3 is CASSPTSGRSYNEQFF. CDR3 nucleotide sequence: TGTGCCAGCAGCCCTACCAGCGGGAGATCCTACAATGAGCAGTTCTTC.

This chain uses TRBV7-2 with TRBJ2-1; D perhaps matches TRBD2 (6 bases). Trimming cost V 1 base and J 4 bases, with 14 bases left between them. This CDR3 is built from 16 residues. The germline V gene has CDR1 SGHTA and CDR2 FQGNSA. Here the CDR3 DNA reads TGTGCCAGCAGCTTAGACGGGAGCCGGAATTACAATGAGCAGTTCTTC. Its translation is CASSLDGSRNYNEQFF.

Here the CDR3 reads CASSLAVGQKQETQYF. CDR3 coding DNA: TGTGCCAGCAGCTTAGCCGTGGGACAGAAGCAAGAGACCCAGTACTTC. This sequence joins TRBV11-2 and TRBJ2-5; 7 positions agree with TRBD1. Germline V gives CDR1 SGHAT, CDR2 FQNNGV. This CDR3 comprises 16 residues. Trimming at V came to 1 base and at J to 2 bases, leaving 7 bases not matched to a gene.

The rearrangement joins TRBV5-1 to TRBJ2-7; TRBD1 matches 7 bases. The CDR3 runs to 13 residues. Unmatched junction bases numbered 4, after V lost 4 bases and J lost 3 bases. The germline CDR1 and CDR2 sequences are SGHRS and YFSETQ. In nucleotides, the CDR3 is TGCGCCAGCAGCACCGGACAGGTCTACGAGCAGTACTTC. Translated, it gives CASSTGQVYEQYF.

This chain uses TRBV5-4 with TRBJ2-1; TRBD2 agrees at 8 bases. The J segment lost 4 bases and the V segment lost 1 base, leaving 4 bases of the junction unmatched. From germline, CDR1 is SGHNT and CDR2 YYREEE (reference sequence). The CDR3 loop spans 15 amino acids. In nucleotides, the CDR3 is TGTGCCAGCAGCTTGAGAGCGGGAGATTACAATGAGCAGTTCTTC. This encodes CASSLRAGDYNEQFF.

Details on this clone: The sample has other DNA sequences that encode this CDR3 too. This chain joins TRBV5-1 and TRBJ2-1; TRBD1 aligns across 9 bases. With 2 bases clipped from V and 6 bases from J, the junction kept 3 bases outside the gene matches. In germline, CDR1 is SGHRS, CDR2 YFSETQ. The CDR3 covers 14 residues. In DNA, the CDR3 is TGCGCCAGCAGCTTACAGGGGGCGTCCAATGAGCAGTTCTTC. Its translation is CASSLQGASNEQFF.

The CDR3 region is CASSLGAGTLNEQFF. The CDR3 DNA reads TGTGCCAGCAGCTTAGGAGCGGGAACTCTCAATGAGCAGTTCTTC. The gene calls are TRBV11-2 and TRBJ2-1; 7 bases line up with TRBD2. CDR3 length equals 15 residues. Germline V CDR1 and CDR2: SGHAT, FQNNGV. J was trimmed by 6 bases and V by 1 base; bases with no gene match: 6.

The chain has TRBV5-4 and TRBJ2-7, with 10 bases aligning to TRBD2. V shed 1 base, J shed 6 bases, and the junction held 7 bases outside the gene matches. Germline assignment: CDR1 SGHNT and CDR2 YYREEE (reference sequence). The CDR3 is 15 residues long. CDR3 DNA sequence: TGTGCCAGCAGCTTGCCGGGTATAGCGGGGGGCGAGCAGTACTTC. This gives the protein CASSLPGIAGGEQYF.

The chain is built from TRBV5-1 and TRBJ2-1, with 9 bases identical to TRBD2. The trim removed 4 bases at V and 1 base at J, leaving 9 bases unmatched. CDR1 and CDR2 from the germline V gene are SGHRS and YFSETQ. The CDR3 totals 17 residues. The CDR3 loop reads CASSTDSAGGSYNEQFF. The DNA for the CDR3 is TGCGCCAGCAGCACCGACTCGGCGGGAGGGTCCTACAATGAGCAGTTCTTC.

The genes are TRBV2 and TRBJ2-3; 7 positions match TRBD1. CDR3 size: 13 residues. Germline assignment: CDR1 SNHLY and CDR2 FYNNEI. The ends lost 9 bases at V and 1 base at J; junction bases unmatched: 4. CDR3 in amino acids: CASAGQGTDTQYF. The CDR3 region has the DNA TGTGCCAGTGCAGGACAGGGCACAGATACGCAGTATTTT.

The V gene is TRBV5-6, the J gene TRBJ2-1; 9 bases agree with TRBD2. This CDR3 spans 15 amino acids. Germline lookup yields CDR1 SGHDT and CDR2 YYEEEE. Unmatched junction bases numbered 3, after V lost 1 base and J lost 4 bases. DNA of the CDR3: TGTGCCAGCAGCTTGTTTAGCGGGAGTTACAATGAGCAGTTCTTC. Translating gives CASSLFSGSYNEQFF.

V and J are TRBV19 and TRBJ1-5; D gene ambiguous. The germline V and J ends were trimmed by 7 bases and 7 bases, with 14 bases remaining between them. CDR1 is LNHDA, CDR2 SQIVND, per germline (reference sequence). This CDR3 is 13 amino acids long. DNA of the CDR3: TGTGCCAGTACCTTGCGAGGGAGCCAGCCCCAGCATTTT. This sequence encodes CASTLRGSQPQHF.